The 19 T cell receptor beta chains reported below all come from one sample, sequenced in a study of post-analysis software for immune sequencing data. Overall study results and limits: The five TRBV segments detected at higher frequency in patients than in controls included TRBV5-6, TRBV5-1 and TRBV20-1.

Prepared libraries of TCR beta cDNA carried unique molecular identifiers. Using its own MiXCR run on the PCR reads, TCRdb lists one record per CDR3 protein. Of approximately 660,000 distinct CDR3 sequences in the sample, 55% to 60% were seen once. No antigen is known for these receptors. Sequenced sample: blood. All receptors derive from a girl aged 2-10 years with multiple sclerosis.

The chain employs TRBV7-3 and TRBJ2-1; TRBD2 matches 9 bases. Looked up from germline, CDR1 is SGHTA and CDR2 is FQGTGA. With V trimmed by 4 bases and J by 0 bases, 13 bases remained unmatched. This CDR3 comprises 19 residues. DNA of the CDR3: TGTGCCAGCAGCTCCCCCTCTGGGGGAGCGGGAGGCTCCTACAATGAGCAGTTCTTC. Protein sequence: CASSSPSGGAGGSYNEQFF.

On this clonotype itself: The germline gene is not matched at one end of the junction; a read error may be the cause. The chain joins TRBV29-1 to TRBJ2-5; D gene uncertain. Per germline, CDR1 SQVTM and CDR2 ANQGSEA. The CDR3 sequence is 11 residues long. Here the CDR3 DNA reads TGCAGCGCCCGAAAACAAGGGACCCAGTACTTC. This encodes CSARKQGTQYF.

This clonotype appeared a few times. This rearrangement joins TRBV5-1 to TRBJ2-7; maybe TRBD2 (5 bases). V lost 1 base, J lost 6 bases, and 20 bases lay in between. Germline V gives CDR1 SGHRS, CDR2 YFSETQ. CDR3 length: 16 residues. Here the CDR3 reads CASSLTLGEKSFEQYF. In DNA, the CDR3 is TGCGCCAGCAGCTTGACTCTCGGGGAGAAGAGTTTCGAGCAGTACTTC.

The rearrangement links TRBV5-1 to TRBJ2-7; D remains ambiguous. V was trimmed by 5 bases and J by 0 bases, leaving 15 bases between them. This CDR3 has 15 amino acids. CDR1 and CDR2 from the germline V gene are SGHRS and YFSETQ. This CDR3 reads CASRPDTMSSYEQYF. In DNA, the CDR3 is TGCGCCAGCAGACCTGACACGATGAGCTCCTACGAGCAGTACTTC.

This chain uses TRBV29-1 with TRBJ1-2, with 11 bases matching TRBD1. CDR3 length: 13 amino acids. Germline V gene lookup returns CDR1 SQVTM and CDR2 ANQGSEA. V trimming: 5 bases; J trimming: 4 bases; junction bases outside the gene matches: 3. The CDR3 sequence: CSVRTGGGYGYTF. The CDR3 DNA is TGCAGCGTTCGGACAGGGGGCGGCTATGGCTACACCTTC.

This sequence joins TRBV2 and TRBJ1-1, with D perhaps matching TRBD1 (6 bases). The CDR3 extends over 14 amino acids. V shed 4 bases and J shed 1 base, with 10 bases lying between them. Per the germline V gene, CDR1 is SNHLY and CDR2 is FYNNEI. The CDR3 DNA sequence: TGTGCCAGCAGTGTAGAACAGGGGAACACTGAAGCTTTCTTT. It specifies CASSVEQGNTEAFF.

V usage is TRBV4-1 and J usage is TRBJ2-4; D may be TRBD1 or TRBD2 (5 bases each). The CDR3 contains 15 residues. Germline lookup yields CDR1 MGHRA and CDR2 YSYEKL. Trimming took 0 bases from V and 2 from J, leaving 8 bases between them. The CDR3 DNA sequence: TGCGCCAGCAGCCAAGAGGGACCGACCAAAAACATTCAGTACTTC. Translated: CASSQEGPTKNIQYF.

This clonotype has more than one count but fewer than ten. The rearrangement joins TRBV12-3 or TRBV12-4 to TRBJ2-5; 7 positions match TRBD1. J lost 0 bases, V lost 7 bases, and 5 bases had no gene match. This CDR3 comprises 14 residues. The CDR3 protein is CASTPGTDQETQYF. The CDR3 nucleotides read TGTGCCAGCACCCCAGGGACAGACCAAGAGACCCAGTACTTC.

The chain carries TRBV3-1 and TRBJ2-1; 9 nucleotides line up with TRBD2. CDR1 and CDR2 from the germline V gene are LGHDT and YNNKEL (reference sequence). V trimming: 1 base; J trimming: 5 bases; junction bases outside the gene matches: 3. The CDR3 extends over 15 amino acids. CDR3 bases: TGTGCCAGCAGCCAAGGGACTAGCGACCACAATGAGCAGTTCTTC. Translating gives CASSQGTSDHNEQFF.

In regard to this clonotype: One end of the junction is discordant with germline, which a read error may explain. The V and J genes are TRBV20-1 and TRBJ1-2; 7 nucleotides match TRBD1. Germline V gene lookup returns CDR1 DFQATT and CDR2 SNEGSKA (reference sequence). The CDR3 length is 12 residues. The CDR3 sequence: CSVRTGVYGYTF. As DNA, the CDR3 is TGCAGTGTTAGAACAGGGGTTTATGGCTACACCTTC.

This chain uses TRBV27 with TRBJ1-5; 7 positions match TRBD1. The CDR3 loop spans 18 amino acids. Losses at the gene ends were 5 bases for V and 0 bases for J; bases not matched to a gene: 13. CDR1 and CDR2 (germline): MNHEY, SMNVEV (reference sequence). CDR3 sequence: CASSLRTGPFDSNQPQHF. CDR3 DNA: TGTGCCAGCAGTCTTAGGACAGGACCATTTGATAGCAATCAGCCCCAGCATTTT.

This clonotype was detected only once. The V call is TRBV10-3, the J call TRBJ2-4, with a possible D match to TRBD1 (6 bases). Between the trimmed V and J ends, which lost 2 bases and 10 bases, there was a span of 27 bases. The germline gives CDR1 ENHRY, CDR2 SYGVKD. There are 18 residues in the CDR3. The CDR3: CAISEMGTGGDVSGIQYF. The DNA of the CDR3 is TGTGCCATCAGTGAGATGGGTACTGGGGGCGATGTTTCGGGAATTCAGTACTTC.

This clonotype was seen a handful of times. The genes are TRBV6-5 and TRBJ1-2; possible D gene TRBD1, 6 bases. The germline gives CDR1 MNHEY, CDR2 SVGAGI. CDR3 size: 14 residues. Trimming cost V 0 bases and J 5 bases, with 10 bases left between them. As DNA, the CDR3 is TGTGCCAGCAGTTACTCGGGGCAGGGGTATGGCTACACCTTC. Translation gives CASSYSGQGYGYTF.

This rearrangement joins TRBV6-5 to TRBJ2-1; 16 nucleotides line up with TRBD2. With V trimmed by 2 bases and J by 13 bases, 2 bases remained unmatched. The V gene's germline CDR1 is MNHEY and CDR2 SVGAGI. CDR3 length: 14 amino acids. CDR3 coding DNA: TGTGCCAGCAGTTACGGGACTAGCGGGAGGGAACAGTTCTTC. It specifies CASSYGTSGREQFF.

The chain couples TRBV11-1 to TRBJ1-5; TRBD1 aligns across 9 bases. V trimming: 5 bases; J trimming: 4 bases; junction bases outside the gene matches: 9. Germline V gene sequence: CDR1 SGHAT, CDR2 FQDESV (reference sequence). The CDR3 extends over 16 amino acids. The CDR3 spells CASSISTGGGNQPQHF. CDR3 sequence (DNA): TGTGCCAGCAGCATATCGACAGGGGGAGGAAATCAGCCCCAGCATTTT.

This clonotype has just a few counts. The gene calls are TRBV25-1 and TRBJ2-3, with a possible D match to TRBD1 (5 bases). Per germline, CDR1 MGHDK and CDR2 SYGVNS. V lost 1 base, J lost 5 bases, and 7 bases lay in between. CDR3 length: 13 residues. The CDR3 region is CASSELQEDTQYF. CDR3 bases: TGTGCCAGCAGTGAATTACAGGAAGATACGCAGTATTTT.

V usage is TRBV5-6 and J usage is TRBJ2-1; no reliable D call. The germline V and J ends were trimmed by 0 bases and 8 bases, with 15 bases remaining between them. Germline V gene sequence: CDR1 SGHDT, CDR2 YYEEEE. The CDR3 has 15 amino acids. The CDR3 sequence: CASSLVVPPAHEQFF. For the CDR3, the DNA is TGTGCCAGCAGCTTGGTCGTCCCACCCGCCCATGAGCAGTTCTTC.

The J gene is TRBJ2-5, the V gene TRBV11-3, with D possibly being TRBD1 (5 bases). Germline CDR1 SGHNT, CDR2 YENEEA. Deletions cut 5 bases from V and 4 bases from J, with 14 bases between. The CDR3 totals 14 residues. The CDR3 reads CASSILREGETQYF. The CDR3 bases are TGTGCCAGCAGCATCCTCAGGGAAGGAGAGACCCAGTACTTC.

The V gene is TRBV15, the J gene TRBJ1-5; D gene uncertain. The CDR3 loop spans 15 amino acids. The V and J ends lost 0 bases and 6 bases respectively, with 12 bases between them. CDR1 is LNHNV and CDR2 is YYDKDF in the germline V gene (reference sequence). This CDR3 reads CATSRERGEGQPQHF. The CDR3 coding sequence is TGTGCCACCAGCAGAGAAAGAGGAGAAGGTCAGCCCCAGCATTTT.